These 25 T cell receptor beta chains were sequenced from one sample in a study of cytomegalovirus exposure and HLA in healthy donors. Vbeta (60) and Jbeta (13) primers were used in the PCR. The data were produced by immunoSEQ multiplex PCR, yet TCRdb's version contains in-frame clones alone and is incomplete. The sample records 150,000 to 250,000 clones, around 76% being singletons. Sample: PBMCs. Receptor source: a man in his thirties or forties in good health and CMV-seronegative.

V gene TRBV6-5 combines with J gene TRBJ2-3, with no clear D. The germline V and J ends were trimmed by 1 base and 0 bases, with 5 bases remaining between them. The CDR3 spans 14 residues. Germline CDR1 and CDR2: MNHEY and SVGAGI. This CDR3 reads CASSYWASTDTQYF. The CDR3 DNA is TGTGCCAGCAGTTACTGGGCGAGCACAGATACGCAGTATTTT.

The chain is built from TRBV6-6 and TRBJ2-7, with a possible D match to TRBD1 (5 bases). Looked up from germline, CDR1 is MNHNY and CDR2 is SVGAGI (reference sequence). The CDR3 is made up of 13 amino acids. V was shortened by 6 bases and J by 2 bases, with 11 bases between the two germline ends. The CDR3 nucleotides are TGTGCCAGCAGGCATGGGGCGGCCTACGAGCAGTACTTC. It translates to CASRHGAAYEQYF.

This clone was observed a handful of times. The V call is TRBV11-3, the J call TRBJ1-3, with 9 bases aligning to TRBD1. In germline, CDR1 is SGHNT, CDR2 YENEEA. This CDR3 comprises 15 residues. The V segment lost 5 bases and the J segment 2 bases; nucleotides outside the gene matches: 4. CDR3 loop: CASSPGQGPGNTIYF. The CDR3 nucleotides are TGTGCCAGCAGCCCGGGACAGGGCCCTGGAAACACCATATATTTT.

This clone was picked up one time. The CDR3 sequence is CASSPTSGRGTGELFF. The CDR3 DNA reads TGTGCCAGCAGCCCTACTAGCGGGAGGGGTACCGGGGAGCTGTTTTTT. The rearrangement uses TRBV7-9 and TRBJ2-2; 13 nucleotides align to TRBD2. Germline V CDR1 and CDR2: SEHNR, FQNEAQ (reference sequence). V was clipped by 5 bases and J by 5 bases; unmatched bases: 5. The CDR3 spans 16 residues. Combining the CDR3 with reference TRBV7-9 and TRBJ2-2 gives the whole variable domain DTGVSQNPRHKITKRGQNVTFRCDPISEHNRLYWYRQTLGQGPEFLTYFQNEAQLEKSRLLSDRFSAERPKGSFSTLEIQRTEQGDSAMYLCASSPTSGRGTGELFFGEGSRLTVL.

The V call is TRBV2, the J call TRBJ2-1, with TRBD2 identical over 7 bases. Germline values: CDR1 SNHLY, CDR2 FYNNEI. The CDR3 has 14 amino acids. The V gene end was trimmed by 8 bases and the J gene end by 6 bases; junction bases not matched to a gene: 10. The CDR3: CASGGGGSINEQFF. The DNA for the CDR3 is TGTGCCAGCGGGGGAGGCGGGAGTATCAATGAGCAGTTCTTC.

This rearrangement joins TRBV27 to TRBJ2-1; 9 bases line up with TRBD2. In germline, CDR1 is MNHEY, CDR2 SMNVEV (reference sequence). Unmatched junction bases numbered 11, after V lost 7 bases and J lost 4 bases. The CDR3 runs 16 residues. The CDR3 DNA reads TGTGCCAGCACCTCTATCATGGCGGGAGGGTACAATGAGCAGTTCTTC. Translation: CASTSIMAGGYNEQFF.

The chain employs TRBV27 and TRBJ2-5; TRBD2 might be the D (5 bases). Germline V gene data show CDR1 as MNHEY and CDR2 as SMNVEV (reference sequence). The CDR3 sequence is 16 residues long. The V and J ends lost 0 bases and 4 bases respectively, with 15 bases between them. The CDR3 region is CASSLSVRDGLETQYF. CDR3 coding DNA: TGTGCCAGCAGTTTATCGGTCCGGGATGGGTTAGAGACCCAGTACTTC.

The rearrangement joins TRBV7-2 to TRBJ2-1; a weak D match, TRBD2 (5 bases). The CDR3 is 12 residues long. Germline V lookup: CDR1 SGHTA, CDR2 FQGNSA. The germline V and J ends were trimmed by 6 bases and 4 bases, with 7 bases remaining between them. The CDR3 DNA reads as TGTGCCAGCAGACTAGTGTACAATGAGCAGTTCTTC. It encodes CASRLVYNEQFF.

The gene calls are TRBV6-5 and TRBJ2-2, with TRBD2 identical over 9 bases. CDR3 size: 15 residues. In germline, CDR1 is MNHEY, CDR2 SVGAGI. V trimming: 6 bases; J trimming: 11 bases; junction bases outside the gene matches: 13. The CDR3 coding sequence is TGTGCCAGCAGATACGGCCCTAGCGGGATCGGAGAGCTGTTTTTT. Its protein product is CASRYGPSGIGELFF.

The V gene is TRBV28, the J gene TRBJ2-7; the match to TRBD1 covers 10 bases. Germline V gene lookup returns CDR1 MDHEN and CDR2 SYDVKM. The V and J ends lost 8 bases and 4 bases, in that order; junction bases with no gene match: 2. CDR3 length equals 12 residues. The CDR3 protein is CASRDRGYEQYF. The CDR3 DNA reads TGTGCCAGCCGGGACAGGGGTTACGAGCAGTACTTC.

This clone was counted once. The chain carries TRBV5-1 and TRBJ1-2, with 12 positions matching TRBD1. This CDR3 is 15 amino acids long. CDR1 and CDR2 (germline): SGHRS, YFSETQ. V gave up 4 bases and J gave up 8 bases; unmatched junction bases: 9. The CDR3 nucleotides read TGCGCCAGCAGCCTAGGGACAGGGGGCAACGAAGGCTACACCTTC. Its translation: CASSLGTGGNEGYTF.

The chain carries TRBV2 and TRBJ1-5, with a weak D call TRBD1 (6 bases). This CDR3 contains 15 residues. Germline V lookup: CDR1 SNHLY, CDR2 FYNNEI. The germline V and J ends were trimmed by 5 bases and 5 bases, with 16 bases remaining between them. The CDR3 is CASSPQGMGDQPQHF. The CDR3 DNA reads as TGTGCCAGCAGTCCGCAGGGGATGGGAGATCAGCCCCAGCATTTT.

CDR3 in DNA: TGTGCCAGCAGCTTAGCTGGGAGTGGTGAAAAACTGTTTTTT. Translated, it gives CASSLAGSGEKLFF. The chain employs TRBV7-9 and TRBJ1-4, with D uncertain. V was pared by 0 bases and J by 7 bases, with 9 bases between. This CDR3 is 14 amino acids long. Germline CDR1 is SEHNR and CDR2 is FQNEAQ (reference sequence).

The chain joins TRBV10-2 to TRBJ1-5; D is undetermined. From germline, CDR1 is WSHSY and CDR2 SAAADI. Deletions cut 6 bases from V and 0 bases from J, with 9 bases between. The CDR3 spans 14 residues. The CDR3 coding sequence is TGCGCCAGCAGGAGGGCGGATAGCAATCAGCCCCAGCATTTT. Residues: CASRRADSNQPQHF.

V and J are TRBV6-1 and TRBJ1-5; D ambiguous. This CDR3 contains 15 residues. Germline CDR1 MNHNS, CDR2 SASEGT. The V end lost 3 bases, the J end lost 0 bases, and 9 bases lay between the germline ends. CDR3 loop: CASSETGNSNQPQHF. The CDR3 DNA reads TGTGCCAGCAGTGAGACGGGGAATAGCAATCAGCCCCAGCATTTT.

The rearrangement links TRBV5-1 to TRBJ2-3; the D gene is possibly TRBD2 (6 bases). The length of the CDR3 is 16 residues. In germline, CDR1 is SGHRS, CDR2 YFSETQ. The V and J ends lost 0 bases and 0 bases respectively, with 11 bases between them. In DNA form, the CDR3 reads TGCGCCAGCAGCTTGGCGGGAAGCGGGAGCACAGATACGCAGTATTTT. It yields the protein CASSLAGSGSTDTQYF.

The chain is built from TRBV14 and TRBJ1-1; 9 bases agree with TRBD1. The ends lost 4 bases at V and 5 bases at J; junction bases unmatched: 8. Germline CDR1 SGHDN, CDR2 FVKESK. The CDR3 contains 15 residues. The CDR3 here is CASSRTTGGRTEAFF. CDR3 DNA sequence: TGTGCCAGCAGCCGTACGACAGGGGGTAGGACTGAAGCTTTCTTT.

In regard to this clone: In the same sample, other DNA sequences code for this CDR3. The V call is TRBV28, the J call TRBJ2-2, with TRBD2 matching 9 bases. Unmatched junction bases numbered 5, after V lost 5 bases and J lost 4 bases. This CDR3 is 15 amino acids long. The germline V gene encodes CDR1 MDHEN and CDR2 SYDVKM. The CDR3 bases are TGTGCCAGCAGTATAGCGGGAGTAGGCACCGGGGAGCTGTTTTTT. It translates to CASSIAGVGTGELFF.

This clone was found once. The chain joins TRBV7-9 to TRBJ1-6; TRBD1 matches 9 bases. This CDR3 comprises 16 residues. From germline, CDR1 is SEHNR and CDR2 FQNEAQ (reference sequence). Trimming at V came to 3 bases and at J to 6 bases, leaving 6 bases not matched to a gene. In nucleotides, the CDR3 is TGTGCCAGCAGCTTCGAACAGGGGGCCCGTAATTCACCCCTCCACTTT. Translating gives CASSFEQGARNSPLHF.

The chain recombines TRBV5-3 with TRBJ2-5; 11 positions match TRBD1. TRBV5-3 is an ORF, with its function uncertain. With 2 bases clipped from V and 5 bases from J, the junction kept 14 bases outside the gene matches. This CDR3 is built from 18 residues. Here the CDR3 reads CARSFLVGGTGGRETQYF. The CDR3 DNA follows: TGTGCCAGAAGCTTTTTGGTCGGTGGGACAGGGGGTCGGGAGACCCAGTACTTC.

The chain links TRBV5-4 to TRBJ2-7, with 7 bases matching TRBD1. This CDR3 is 13 amino acids long. Looked up from germline, CDR1 is SGHNT and CDR2 is YYREEE (reference sequence). Unmatched junction bases numbered 8, after V lost 6 bases and J lost 5 bases. The CDR3 loop is CASKETGTDEQYF. The DNA of the CDR3 is TGTGCCAGCAAGGAGACAGGGACCGACGAGCAGTACTTC. Complete variable domain (other parts from reference TRBV5-4 and TRBJ2-7): ETGVTQSPTHLIKTRGQQVTLRCSSQSGHNTVSWYQQALGQGPQFIFQYYREEENGRGNFPPRFSGLQFPNYSSELNVNALELDDSALYLCASKETGTDEQYFGPGTRLTVT.

The V gene is TRBV6-5, the J gene TRBJ2-7; 7 positions match TRBD2. Germline V CDR1 and CDR2: MNHEY, SVGAGI. The CDR3 has 14 amino acids. Germline trimming cut 7 bases from V and 0 bases from J; bases unmatched to any gene: 6. As DNA, the CDR3 is TGTGCCAGCAAAAAAGCGGGGAGCTCCTACGAGCAGTACTTC. This gives the protein CASKKAGSSYEQYF.

The genes are TRBV4-1 and TRBJ2-2, with TRBD1 identical over 7 bases. The CDR3 runs to 15 residues. Unmatched junction bases numbered 1, after V lost 3 bases and J lost 0 bases. Per the germline V gene, CDR1 is MGHRA and CDR2 is YSYEKL. CDR3 in amino acids: CASSQQGANTGELFF. In DNA, the CDR3 is TGCGCCAGCAGCCAGCAGGGGGCGAACACCGGGGAGCTGTTTTTT.

The chain links TRBV2 to TRBJ2-1, with D possibly being TRBD2 (5 bases). Between the trimmed V and J ends, which lost 2 bases and 9 bases, there was a span of 11 bases. Germline V gene data show CDR1 as SNHLY and CDR2 as FYNNEI. The length of the CDR3 is 13 residues. For the CDR3, the DNA is TGTGCCAGCAGTGAATGGCGGCGGGCTGAGCAGTTCTTC. Its translation is CASSEWRRAEQFF.

The rearrangement uses TRBV27 and TRBJ2-7; 9 nucleotides match TRBD1. CDR1 MNHEY and CDR2 SMNVEV come from the germline V gene (reference sequence). Trimming removed 4 bases from V and 2 bases from J; junction bases left unmatched: 6. There are 15 residues in the CDR3. The CDR3 loop reads CASSSGQGLTYEQYF. CDR3 in DNA: TGTGCCAGCAGTTCAGGACAGGGGCTCACCTACGAGCAGTACTTC.